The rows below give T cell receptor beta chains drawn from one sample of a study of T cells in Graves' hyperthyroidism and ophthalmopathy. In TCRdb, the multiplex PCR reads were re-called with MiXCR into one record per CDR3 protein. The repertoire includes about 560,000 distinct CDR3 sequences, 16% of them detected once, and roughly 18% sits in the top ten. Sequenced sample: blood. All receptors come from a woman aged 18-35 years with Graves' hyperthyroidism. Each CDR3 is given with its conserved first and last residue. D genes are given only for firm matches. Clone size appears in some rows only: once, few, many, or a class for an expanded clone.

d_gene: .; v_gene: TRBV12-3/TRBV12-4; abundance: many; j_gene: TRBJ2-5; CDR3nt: TGTGCCAGCAGTGCATTAATAGAGACCCAGTACTTC; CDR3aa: CASSALIETQYF
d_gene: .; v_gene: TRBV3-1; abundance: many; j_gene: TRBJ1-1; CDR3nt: TGTGCCAGCAGCCCAACGACGGGGAACACTGAAGCTTTCTTT; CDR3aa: CASSPTTGNTEAFF
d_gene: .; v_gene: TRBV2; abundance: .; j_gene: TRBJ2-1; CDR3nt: TGTGCCAGCAGTGAAAGGGCAGGGAAGGTTAACAATGAGCAGTTCTTC; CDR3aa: CASSERAGKVNNEQFF
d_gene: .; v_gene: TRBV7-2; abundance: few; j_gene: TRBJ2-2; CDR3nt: TGTGCCAGCAGCTTTGAGGGCGTCACCGGGGAGCTGTTTTTT; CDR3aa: CASSFEGVTGELFF
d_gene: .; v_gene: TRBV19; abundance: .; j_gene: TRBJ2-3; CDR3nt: TGTGCCAGTAGTATAGAAGGGGCACGATCAGATACGCAGTATTTT; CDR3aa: CASSIEGARSDTQYF
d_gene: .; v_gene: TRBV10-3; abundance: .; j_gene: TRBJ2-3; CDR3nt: TGTGCCATCAGAGGAGCTAGCGCTATCACAGATACGCAGTATTTT; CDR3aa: CAIRGASAITDTQYF
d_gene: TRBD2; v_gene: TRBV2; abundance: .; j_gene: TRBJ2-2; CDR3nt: TGTGCCAGCAGTGTGGGACTAGCGAGTCCCGGGGAGCTGTTTTTT; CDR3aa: CASSVGLASPGELFF
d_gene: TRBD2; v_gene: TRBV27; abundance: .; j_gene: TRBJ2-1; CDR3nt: TGTGCCAGTAGACTAGCGGGAGCCGGGAATGAGCAGTTCTTC; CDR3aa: CASRLAGAGNEQFF
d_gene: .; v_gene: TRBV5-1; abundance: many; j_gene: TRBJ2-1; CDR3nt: TGCGCCAGCAGCATGGCCGCTCCCATTGAGCAGTTCTTC; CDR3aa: CASSMAAPIEQFF
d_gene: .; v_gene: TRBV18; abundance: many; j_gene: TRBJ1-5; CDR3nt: TGTGCCAGCTCCCCCCTTGGGGGGGAAGGTCAGCCCCAGCATTTT; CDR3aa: CASSPLGGEGQPQHF
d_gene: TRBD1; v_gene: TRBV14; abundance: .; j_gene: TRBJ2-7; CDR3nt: TGTGCCAGCAGCCAAGCGGGTATGAGGGGGATTGTGGGGACAGGGGACCTCTACGAGCAGTACTTC; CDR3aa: CASSQAGMRGIVGTGDLYEQYF
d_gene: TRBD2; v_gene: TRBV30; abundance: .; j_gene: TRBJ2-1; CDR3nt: TGTGCCTGGAGTCCTGGTCTAGCGGGAGGGCCCGATGAGCAGTTCTTC; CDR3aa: CAWSPGLAGGPDEQFF
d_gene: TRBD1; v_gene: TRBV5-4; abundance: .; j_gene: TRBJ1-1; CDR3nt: TGTGCCAGCAGCTTTAGACAGGGTGGGCCTGAAGCTTTCTTT; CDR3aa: CASSFRQGGPEAFF
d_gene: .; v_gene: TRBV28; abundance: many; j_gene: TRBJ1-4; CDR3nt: TGTGCCAGCAGTTTGGGTACTAAACTGTTTTTT; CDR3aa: CASSLGTKLFF
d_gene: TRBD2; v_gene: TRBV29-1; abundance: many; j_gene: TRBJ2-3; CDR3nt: TGCAGCGTTGAAAGCGGGGACACAGATACGCAGTATTTT; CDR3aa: CSVESGDTDTQYF
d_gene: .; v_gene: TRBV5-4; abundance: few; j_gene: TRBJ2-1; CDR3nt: TGTGCCAGCAGCTATGGTAGGGGGATTACTATCTACAATGAGCAGTTCTTC; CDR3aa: CASSYGRGITIYNEQFF
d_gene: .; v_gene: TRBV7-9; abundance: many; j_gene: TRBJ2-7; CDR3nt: TGTGCCAGCAGCACACAGGGCTCCTCCTACGAGCAGTACTTC; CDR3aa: CASSTQGSSYEQYF
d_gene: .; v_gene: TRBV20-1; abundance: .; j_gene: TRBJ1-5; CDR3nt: TGCAGCGTGACTACGTCTCGGGGGTACCTAGGACCCCAGCATTTT; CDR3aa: CSVTTSRGYLGPQHF
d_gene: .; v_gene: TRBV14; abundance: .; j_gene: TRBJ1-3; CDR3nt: TGTGCCAGCAGCCAAGTCCACTACCCTGGAAACACCATATATTTT; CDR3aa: CASSQVHYPGNTIYF
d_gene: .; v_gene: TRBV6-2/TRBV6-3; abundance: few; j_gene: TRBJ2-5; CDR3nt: TGTGCCAGTGAAGTGGGAGAGACCCAGTACTTC; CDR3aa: CASEVGETQYF
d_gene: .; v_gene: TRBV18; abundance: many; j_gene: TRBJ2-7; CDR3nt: TGTGCCAGCTCACCACGGAGGGACGGTGCGGACGAGCAGTACTTC; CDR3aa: CASSPRRDGADEQYF
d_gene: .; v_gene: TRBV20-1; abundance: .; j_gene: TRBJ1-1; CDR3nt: TGCAGTGCTAGAGATCTTACGTTGAACACTGAAGCTTTCTTT; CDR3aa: CSARDLTLNTEAFF
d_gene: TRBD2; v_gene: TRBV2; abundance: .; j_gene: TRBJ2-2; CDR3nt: TGTGCCAGCAGTGGCCGCGGGACTAGCGGGAGGGCCATTGCCGGGGAGCTGTTTTTT; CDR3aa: CASSGRGTSGRAIAGELFF
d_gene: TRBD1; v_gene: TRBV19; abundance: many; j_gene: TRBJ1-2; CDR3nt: TGTGCCAGTGCAACCGGGACAGCTTTATATGGCTACACCTTC; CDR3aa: CASATGTALYGYTF
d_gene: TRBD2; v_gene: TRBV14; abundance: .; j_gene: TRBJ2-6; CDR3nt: TGTGCCAGCAGCCAACTACACGACAGGCCCGGGACTAGCGGGAGGGAAGGTGGGGCCAACGTCCTGACTTTC; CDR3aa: CASSQLHDRPGTSGREGGANVLTF
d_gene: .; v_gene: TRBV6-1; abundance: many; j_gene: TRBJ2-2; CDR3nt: TGTGCCAGCAGTGAACTGTGGACAACGAACACCGGGGAGCTGTTTTTT; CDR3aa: CASSELWTTNTGELFF
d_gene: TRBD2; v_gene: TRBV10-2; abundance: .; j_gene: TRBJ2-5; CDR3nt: TGCGCCAGCGGACCGGGACTAGGGTACCAAGAGACCCAGTACTTC; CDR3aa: CASGPGLGYQETQYF
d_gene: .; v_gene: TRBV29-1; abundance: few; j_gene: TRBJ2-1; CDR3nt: TGCAGCGTTGAAGAGGGATACAGTTACAATGAGCAGTTCTTC; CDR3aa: CSVEEGYSYNEQFF
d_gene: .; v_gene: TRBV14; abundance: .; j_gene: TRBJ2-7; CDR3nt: TGTGCCAGCAGTTCCGGGACGGGACCGCTCTACGAGCAGTACTTC; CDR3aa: CASSSGTGPLYEQYF
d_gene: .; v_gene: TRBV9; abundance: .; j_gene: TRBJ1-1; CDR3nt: TGTGCCAGCAGCGTAGTACAGGTCGAAAGTAACACTGAAGCTTTCTTT; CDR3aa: CASSVVQVESNTEAFF
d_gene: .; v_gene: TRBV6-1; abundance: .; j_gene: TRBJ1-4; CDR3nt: TGTGCCAGCAGCGAATCGGGACGCGAAAAACTGTTTTTT; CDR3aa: CASSESGREKLFF
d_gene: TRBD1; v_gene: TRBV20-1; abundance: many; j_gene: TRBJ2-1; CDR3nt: TGCAGTGCTAGTGAAGGGACAGACAATGAGCAGTTCTTC; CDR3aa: CSASEGTDNEQFF
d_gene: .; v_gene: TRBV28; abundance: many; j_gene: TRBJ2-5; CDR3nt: TGTGCCAGCACGGTCGGGACTCATCAAGAGACCCAGTACTTC; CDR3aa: CASTVGTHQETQYF
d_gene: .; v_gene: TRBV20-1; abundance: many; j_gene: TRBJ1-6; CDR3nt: TGCAGTGCTAAGGGGGGGCCTGGTTCACCCCTCCACTTT; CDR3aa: CSAKGGPGSPLHF
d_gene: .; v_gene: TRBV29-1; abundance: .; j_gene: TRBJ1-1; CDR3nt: TGCAGCGTTGAAGTCTGGGGAACCGACAGGAACACTGAAGCTTTCTTT; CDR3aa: CSVEVWGTDRNTEAFF
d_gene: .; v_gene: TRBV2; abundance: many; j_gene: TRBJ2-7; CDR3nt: TGTGCCGGATCTAGTGAATCTCTCGAGCAGTACTTC; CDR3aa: CAGSSESLEQYF
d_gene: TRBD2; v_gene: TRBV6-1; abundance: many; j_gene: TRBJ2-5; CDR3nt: TGTGCCAGCAGTGCCCTAGCGGGGGCCCAAGAGACCCAGTACTTC; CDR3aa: CASSALAGAQETQYF
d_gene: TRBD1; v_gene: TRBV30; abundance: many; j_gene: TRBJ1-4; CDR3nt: TGTGCCTGGAAGGTACAGGGGCTTGAAAAACTGTTTTTT; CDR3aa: CAWKVQGLEKLFF
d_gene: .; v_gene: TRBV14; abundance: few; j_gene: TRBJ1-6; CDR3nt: TGTGCCAGCAGCCAAGGCCCGGGCGAGAGGGGCTCCTATAATTCACCCCTCCACTTT; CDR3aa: CASSQGPGERGSYNSPLHF
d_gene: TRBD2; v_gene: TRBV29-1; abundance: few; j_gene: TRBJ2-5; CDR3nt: TGCAGCCTCGTCCCGGCGGGAGGAGAGACCCAGTACTTC; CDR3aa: CSLVPAGGETQYF
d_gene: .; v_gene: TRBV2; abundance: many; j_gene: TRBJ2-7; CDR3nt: TGTGCCAGCCTCAGAGGACCAACCTACGAGCAGTACTTC; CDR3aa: CASLRGPTYEQYF
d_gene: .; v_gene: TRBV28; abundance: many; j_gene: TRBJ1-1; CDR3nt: TGTGCCAGTCCTCCGGACGGGGTAACCAACACTGAAGCTTTCTTT; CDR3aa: CASPPDGVTNTEAFF